This T cell receptor (beta chain) derives from a study of T cell responses to AZD1222 COVID-19 vaccine. General study findings and limits: Only 6 or 7 AZD1222 recipients tested seropositive at baseline. Two AZD1222 doses significantly raised spike-specific TCR breadth and depth over controls. Nearly half of spike-specific TCRs reportedly go after variant regions that carry no mutations. CD4 TCRs associated with vaccination spanned spike, dominating at 160-218 and 743-854.

Trimming pared 0 bases from V and 5 bases from J, leaving 10 bases between. In germline, CDR1 is LGHNA, CDR2 YSLEER. This CDR3 has 15 residues. As for this clone: The antigen is not known.

Profiled with immunoSEQ multiplex PCR; TCRdb holds only in-frame clones, not every one. Among 95,000 to 150,000 clones listed, about 90% were seen once. The chain uses TRBV4-3 and TRBJ1-4, with unresolved D. Material: peripheral blood, obtained on day 0 of AZD1222 vaccination. The source of this sequence is an adult in good health. The CDR3 loop reads CASSQEARLNEKLFF. The DNA for the CDR3 is TGCGCCAGCAGCCAAGAAGCCAGGCTGAATGAAAAACTGTTTTTT.